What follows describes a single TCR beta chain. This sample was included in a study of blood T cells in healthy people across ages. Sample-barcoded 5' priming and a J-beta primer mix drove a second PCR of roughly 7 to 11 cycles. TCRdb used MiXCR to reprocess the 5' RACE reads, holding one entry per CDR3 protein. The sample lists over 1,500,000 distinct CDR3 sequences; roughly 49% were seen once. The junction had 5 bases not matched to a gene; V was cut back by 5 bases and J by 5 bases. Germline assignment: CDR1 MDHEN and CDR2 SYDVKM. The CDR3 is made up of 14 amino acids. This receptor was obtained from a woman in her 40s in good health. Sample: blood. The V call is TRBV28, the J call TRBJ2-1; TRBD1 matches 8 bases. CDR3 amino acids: CASSGQGLDNEQFF. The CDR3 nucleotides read TGTGCCAGCAGTGGACAGGGTTTGGACAATGAGCAGTTCTTC.